This T cell receptor beta chain was identified during a study of CD8 T cells in Susac syndrome (dated 2019 in TCRdb). Study-wide context: The study used repertoire sequencing to test whether antigen drove CD8+ T cell activation and differentiation in Susac syndrome. Clonality of the CD8+ T cell repertoire was compared between more than 10 healthy donors, roughly 14 Susac syndrome patients and some 15 multiple sclerosis patients.

High-throughput TCR beta sequencing profiled peripheral blood CD8+ and CD4+ T cells from healthy donors, Susac syndrome patients and multiple sclerosis patients. The multiple sclerosis controls were treatment-naive patients who had stable or active relapsing-remitting disease and met the revised McDonald criteria. Bulk CD8+ and CD4+ T cells were purified by magnetic negative isolation, whereas CD8+ TEMRA cells were enriched by FACS. Blood was drawn into EDTA tubes, processed within 24 hours, and PBMCs were isolated by density gradient centrifugation. PBMCs intended for TCR sequencing were cryopreserved in liquid nitrogen and were subsequently thawed in a 37 degrees C water bath. The sorted or isolated CD4+, CD8+ and CD8+ TEMRA cells had a purity of 90% or higher. Note on this clonotype: Its specific antigen is unknown. No per-base quality is available; no much larger clone lies one base away.

V and J lose 2 bases and 5 bases, and a span of 12 bases separates them. Including cysteine and phenylalanine, the CDR3 has 14 amino acids. Only CDR3 DNA remains: 42 bases, in frame from the first base. The germline V gene (reference sequence) sets CDR1 to MNHEY and CDR2 to SMNVEV. Overall results and qualifications from the work: The number of individuals in the TCR sequencing and HLA analysis was recognized as being relatively small.

RNA was extracted using the RNeasy kit, and roughly 0.5 to 1 microgram was reverse transcribed with random hexamers. The immunoSEQ multiplex PCR assay, covering 54 Vbeta and 13 Jbeta segments, was used to amplify TCR beta CDR3 regions. PCR amplification bias was corrected using a synthetic template baseline for primer optimization and computational correction. From the authors' description of their analysis: Only productive sequences were kept, with reads annotated to V, D and J genes according to IMGT and analyzed in immunoSEQ Analyzer. Clonality was computed as one minus Shannon entropy normalized by log2 of the number of productive unique sequences. For each patient and control, public and private clones were evaluated within the 100 most prevalent clones. A clone was defined as Susac-specific if it was absent from the healthy and MS cohorts, from 1052 published viral clones and from other ImmuneACCESS disease sequences. TCRdb reanalyzed the raw reads on its own, using fastp at Q25 for trimming and MiXCR for clone calling, and kept in-frame beta chains. Each CDR3 protein gets just one entry, which takes the most common genes and DNA from the rows behind it. TCRdb's processing, not the authors' own work, is the source of the V and J calls. The sample table shows some 150,000 distinct CDR3 sequences, and 90% to 95% are seen once. The ten most abundant clones make up around 0.21% of the sample.

The sequenced sample consisted of CD8+ T cells from PBMCs. The rearrangement combines TRBV27 with TRBJ1-1, with the D segment identity uncertain. The TCR sequence derives from a human donor with multiple sclerosis. The CDR3 reads as follows: CASSLRRGRTEAFF. Read as DNA, the sequence is TGTGCCAGCAGTTTACGCCGCGGGAGGACTGAAGCTTTCTTT.